The source of this T cell receptor beta chain is a study of T cell responses to AZD1222 COVID-19 vaccine. At the level of the study: Combined were second doses at about 4 or about 12 weeks.

Repertoires were generated with immunoSEQ multiplex PCR, while TCRdb's copy carries only in-frame clones and drops some. The data show tens of thousands of clones, 70% to 90% seen once. The CDR3 length is 15 residues. V gave up 5 bases and J gave up 1 base, with 13 bases separating them. The germline gives CDR1 SGHDT, CDR2 YYEEEE. This clone occurred once. Its antigen is currently unknown. General observations from the study: Most donors were white British and more were female, and clonal diversity was possibly underestimated. Mapped onto spike, vaccine-associated CD4 TCRs spanned it and were dominant at 160-218 and 743-854.

The chain employs TRBV5-6 and TRBJ2-1, with D possibly matching TRBD1 (6 bases). This specimen consisted of peripheral blood, obtained on day 0 of AZD1222 vaccination. The sequence came from an adult in good health. The CDR3 loop is CASRSYDRSYNEQFF. CDR3 DNA sequence: TGTGCCAGCAGATCATATGACAGGTCCTACAATGAGCAGTTCTTC.